The clone carrying this T cell receptor beta chain was counted only a few times. Antigen specificity is unknown. The CDR3 totals 12 residues. V was clipped by 6 bases and J by 5 bases, with 13 bases between them. The germline V gene has CDR1 DFQATT and CDR2 SNEGSKA (reference sequence). TCRdb ran MiXCR on the 5' RACE reads and lists one entry per CDR3 protein. The sample yields approximately 40,000 distinct CDR3 sequences, 25% to 35% seen once. Findings and caveats of the study: The TCR gene usage of tumor memory CD4+ T cells clustered together with blood and lymph node memory CD4+ cells and with lymph node naive CD4+ cells.

The V gene is TRBV20-1, the J gene TRBJ2-5, with D possibly being TRBD1 or TRBD2 (5 bases each). This receptor was identified in a female donor with breast cancer. The sample was tumor-infiltrating memory CD4+ T cells sorted from the breast tumor. As for subset: memory CD4+ T cells, CD4+CD45RO+CD25-. The CDR3 protein is CSALDWGETQYF. In nucleotides, the CDR3 is TGCAGTGCACTGGACTGGGGGGAGACCCAGTACTTC.